Listed here are 15 T cell receptor beta chains from one sample, sequenced in a study of blood T cell repertoires in COVID-19. The data were produced by immunoSEQ multiplex PCR, yet TCRdb's version contains in-frame clones alone and is incomplete. The repertoire holds more than 250,000 clones, with 75% to 90% as singletons. The sequenced material came from PBMCs or T cells enriched from blood (not recorded which). These receptors were obtained from a man aged 30 to 45 who had recovered from COVID-19.

This rearrangement joins TRBV5-1 to TRBJ1-1, with 8 positions matching TRBD1. Germline V gives CDR1 SGHRS, CDR2 YFSETQ. J gave up 4 bases and V 5 bases, and 4 bases lay outside the gene matches. This CDR3 is built from 13 residues. In DNA, the CDR3 is TGCGCCAGCAGGGCGGACAGGGCCACTGAAGCTTTCTTT. Its protein is CASRADRATEAFF.

The J gene is TRBJ1-6, the V gene TRBV5-1; TRBD1 matches at 9 bases. The CDR3 is 14 residues long. From germline, CDR1 is SGHRS and CDR2 YFSETQ. J was trimmed by 7 bases and V by 4 bases; bases with no gene match: 3. CDR3: CASSHRGQNSPLHF. The CDR3 DNA is TGCGCCAGCAGCCACAGGGGGCAGAATTCACCCCTCCACTTT.

Points on this clone: The same CDR3 can be traced to other DNA sequences in this sample. V usage is TRBV19 and J usage is TRBJ1-2; 10 bases line up with TRBD1. The CDR3 is 15 amino acids. The trim removed 2 bases at V and 1 base at J, leaving 1 base unmatched. The germline gives CDR1 LNHDA, CDR2 SQIVND (reference sequence). CDR3 sequence reads: CASSIRDRGNYGYTF. CDR3 DNA sequence: TGTGCCAGTAGTATAAGGGACAGGGGTAACTATGGCTACACCTTC.

The chain recombines TRBV4-2 with TRBJ2-7, with 9 bases fitting TRBD2. This CDR3 is built from 15 residues. Germline V gene lookup returns CDR1 LGHNA and CDR2 YNFKEQ. V lost 2 bases and J lost 7; bases outside the gene matches: 9. CDR3 DNA sequence: TGTGCCAGCAGCCAACCCTCGGCGGGGGGGAGGGAGCAGTACTTC. Protein: CASSQPSAGGREQYF.

This clone is a singleton in its sample. The rearrangement uses TRBV7-9 and TRBJ1-4, with 12 bases identical to TRBD1. This CDR3 has 17 residues. Trimming removed 5 bases from V and 5 bases from J; junction bases left unmatched: 9. Germline-derived CDR1 and CDR2 are SEHNR and FQNEAQ (reference sequence). In DNA, the CDR3 is TGTGCCAGCAGCCCCGGGGACAGGGGGCGTAGAAATGAAAAACTGTTTTTT. Its translation: CASSPGDRGRRNEKLFF. Variable domain in full (rest from reference TRBV7-9 and TRBJ1-4): DTGVSQNPRHKITKRGQNVTFRCDPISEHNRLYWYRQTLGQGPEFLTYFQNEAQLEKSRLLSDRFSAERPKGSFSTLEIQRTEQGDSAMYLCASSPGDRGRRNEKLFFGSGTQLSVL.

The V gene is TRBV6-5, the J gene TRBJ1-2; 9 bases match TRBD1. CDR3 length: 15 amino acids. V gave up 6 bases and J gave up 6 bases; unmatched junction bases: 11. CDR1 is MNHEY and CDR2 is SVGAGI in the germline V gene. The CDR3, as DNA: TGTGCCAGCAGCCTGACAGGGGGGAATGAAGATGGCTACACCTTC. Protein sequence: CASSLTGGNEDGYTF.

The chain uses TRBV21-1 and TRBJ2-5; the DNA was not used to check the table's D call, TRBD1. TRBV21-1 is shown as a pseudogene. The CDR3 length is 15 residues. The CDR3 region is CASSKGQGVEETQYF. In DNA, the CDR3 is TGTGCCAGCAGCAAAGGGCAGGGTGTAGAAGAGACCCAGTACTTC.

This chain joins TRBV6-5 and TRBJ1-2, with a weak D call TRBD1 (6 bases). In germline, CDR1 is MNHEY, CDR2 SVGAGI. The CDR3 totals 16 residues. V lost 1 base and J 4 bases, leaving 16 bases between the germline ends. The DNA of the CDR3 is TGTGCCAGCAGTTACTACATCGGGGGGCAACGCTATGGCTACACCTTC. It specifies CASSYYIGGQRYGYTF.

This chain links TRBV19 with TRBJ1-2; 7 bases agree with TRBD1. In germline, CDR1 is LNHDA, CDR2 SQIVND (reference sequence). V gave up 5 bases and J gave up 7 bases; unmatched junction bases: 10. The CDR3 covers 14 residues. The CDR3 sequence is CASSAGQDSGGYTF. The CDR3 nucleotides are TGTGCCAGTAGTGCCGGACAGGACTCGGGTGGCTACACCTTC. Drawing the rest from reference TRBV19 and TRBJ1-2, the complete variable domain is DGGITQSPKYLFRKEGQNVTLSCEQNLNHDAMYWYRQDPGQGLRLIYYSQIVNDFQKGDIAEGYSVSREKKESFPLTVTSAQKNPTAFYLCASSAGQDSGGYTFGSGTRLTVV.

CDR3 protein: CASSRAGQVYGYTF. The DNA for the CDR3 is TGTGCCAGTAGTAGGGCTGGACAGGTCTATGGCTACACCTTC. The chain joins TRBV19 to TRBJ1-2, with TRBD1 matching 7 bases. CDR1 LNHDA and CDR2 SQIVND come from the germline V gene (reference sequence). The CDR3 covers 14 residues. With V trimmed by 4 bases and J by 4 bases, 6 bases remained unmatched.

The chain uses TRBV12-3 or TRBV12-4 and TRBJ1-5; TRBD1 aligns across 7 bases. This CDR3 has 13 residues. V was clipped by 5 bases and J by 12 bases; unmatched bases: 10. CDR3 residues: CASSLRQGVDQHF. CDR3 coding DNA: TGTGCCAGCAGTCTCCGACAGGGTGTCGACCAGCATTTT.

CDR3 residues: CASSPPAGRETEAFF. The CDR3 DNA reads as TGTGCCAGCAGCCCCCCGGCCGGGAGAGAAACTGAAGCTTTCTTT. The rearrangement uses TRBV5-6 and TRBJ1-1; D not resolved. Trimming took 4 bases from V and 5 from J, leaving 18 bases between them. The CDR3 is made up of 15 amino acids. Germline CDR1 SGHDT, CDR2 YYEEEE.

The rearrangement joins TRBV6-2 or TRBV6-3 to TRBJ1-2; TRBD1 matches at 7 bases. The germline gives CDR1 MNHEY, CDR2 SVGEGT. J was trimmed by 3 bases and V by 6 bases; bases with no gene match: 13. The CDR3 runs 16 residues. The CDR3 protein is CASSDLTTGTDYGYTF. In nucleotides, the CDR3 is TGTGCCAGCAGCGACCTAACGACAGGGACAGACTATGGCTACACCTTC.

This rearrangement joins TRBV6-2 or TRBV6-3 to TRBJ2-3; 8 nucleotides align to TRBD1. There are 16 residues in the CDR3. The germline CDR1 and CDR2 sequences are MNHEY and SVGEGT. V trimming: 2 bases; J trimming: 5 bases; junction bases outside the gene matches: 9. This CDR3 is CASSYPTDREEDTQYF. In nucleotides, the CDR3 is TGTGCCAGCAGTTACCCTACGGACAGGGAGGAAGATACGCAGTATTTT.

The chain combines TRBV5-3 with TRBJ2-7; 7 bases are a match to TRBD1. TRBV5-3 is noted as an ORF with a role that remains uncertain. Trimming removed 2 bases from V and 5 bases from J; junction bases left unmatched: 10. The CDR3 is made up of 15 amino acids. The CDR3 DNA follows: TGTGCCAGAAGCTTCCGAGGACAGGAGTTCGACGAGCAGTACTTC. Residues: CARSFRGQEFDEQYF.